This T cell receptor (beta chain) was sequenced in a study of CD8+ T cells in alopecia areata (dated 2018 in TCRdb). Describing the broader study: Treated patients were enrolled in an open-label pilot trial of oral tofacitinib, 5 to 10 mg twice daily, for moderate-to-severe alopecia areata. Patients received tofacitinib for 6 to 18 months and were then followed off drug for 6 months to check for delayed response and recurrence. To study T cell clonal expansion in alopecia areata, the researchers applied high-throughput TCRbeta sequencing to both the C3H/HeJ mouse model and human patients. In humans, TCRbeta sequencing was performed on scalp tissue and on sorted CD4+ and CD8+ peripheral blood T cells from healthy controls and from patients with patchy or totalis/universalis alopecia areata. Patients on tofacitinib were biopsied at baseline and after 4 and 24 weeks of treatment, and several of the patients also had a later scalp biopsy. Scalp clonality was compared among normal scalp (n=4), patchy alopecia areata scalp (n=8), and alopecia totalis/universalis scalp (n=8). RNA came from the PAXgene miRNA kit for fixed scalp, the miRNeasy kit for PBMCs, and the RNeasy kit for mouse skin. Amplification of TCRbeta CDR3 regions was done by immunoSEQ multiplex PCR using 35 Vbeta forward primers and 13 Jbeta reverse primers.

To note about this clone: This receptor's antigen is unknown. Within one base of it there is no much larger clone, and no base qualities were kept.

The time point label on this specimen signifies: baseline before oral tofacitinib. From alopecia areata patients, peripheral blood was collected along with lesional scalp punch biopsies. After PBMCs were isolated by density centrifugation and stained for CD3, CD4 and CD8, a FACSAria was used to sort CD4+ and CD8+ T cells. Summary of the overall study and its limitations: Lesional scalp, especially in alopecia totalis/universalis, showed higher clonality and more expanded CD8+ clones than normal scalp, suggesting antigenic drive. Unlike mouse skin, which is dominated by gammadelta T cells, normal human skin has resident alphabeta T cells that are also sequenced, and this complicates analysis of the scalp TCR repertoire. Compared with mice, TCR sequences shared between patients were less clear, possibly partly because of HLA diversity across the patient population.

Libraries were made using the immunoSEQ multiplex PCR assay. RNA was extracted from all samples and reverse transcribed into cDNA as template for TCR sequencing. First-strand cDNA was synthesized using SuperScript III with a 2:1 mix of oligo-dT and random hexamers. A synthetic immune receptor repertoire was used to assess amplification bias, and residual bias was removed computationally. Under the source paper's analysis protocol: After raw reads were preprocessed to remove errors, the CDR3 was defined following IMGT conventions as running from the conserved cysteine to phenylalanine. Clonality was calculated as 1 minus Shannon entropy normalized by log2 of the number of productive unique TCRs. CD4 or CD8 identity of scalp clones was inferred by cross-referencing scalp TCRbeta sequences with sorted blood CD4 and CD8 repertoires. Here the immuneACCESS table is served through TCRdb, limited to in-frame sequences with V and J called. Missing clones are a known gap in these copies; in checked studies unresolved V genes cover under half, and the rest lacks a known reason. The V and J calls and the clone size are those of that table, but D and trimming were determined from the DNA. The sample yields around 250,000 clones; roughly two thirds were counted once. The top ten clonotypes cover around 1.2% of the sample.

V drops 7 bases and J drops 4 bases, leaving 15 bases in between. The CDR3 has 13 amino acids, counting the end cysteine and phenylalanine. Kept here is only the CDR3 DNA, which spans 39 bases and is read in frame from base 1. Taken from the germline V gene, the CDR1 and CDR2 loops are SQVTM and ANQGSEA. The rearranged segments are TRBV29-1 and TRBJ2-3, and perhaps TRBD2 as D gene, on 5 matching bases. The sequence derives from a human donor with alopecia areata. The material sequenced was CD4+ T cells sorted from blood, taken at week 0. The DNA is TGCAGCGGGAGGTCTCTTGCCGCAGATACGCAGTATTTT. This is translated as CSGRSLAADTQYF.